This entry lists 13 T cell receptor beta chains sequenced from one sample in a study of shared clonotypes between healthy human individuals. Method: immunoSEQ multiplex PCR; TCRdb's copy keeps in-frame clones and lacks some. The sample holds some 470,000 clones, 76% seen once. The sequenced material came from PBMCs. The receptors come from a woman aged 35 to 49 in good health. Some clones in this sample may be carry-over from other donors' samples.

CDR3 loop: CSVSTGGEQYF. The DNA of the CDR3 is TGCAGCGTTTCGACAGGGGGCGAGCAGTACTTC. This chain connects TRBV29-1 to TRBJ2-7; 9 positions agree with TRBD1. This CDR3 contains 11 residues. Germline CDR1 SQVTM, CDR2 ANQGSEA. With V trimmed by 5 bases and J by 6 bases, 2 bases remained unmatched.

The rearrangement joins TRBV6-5 to TRBJ1-1, with D unclear. This CDR3 has 14 residues. V lost 2 bases and J 1 base, leaving 8 bases between the germline ends. The germline CDR1 and CDR2 sequences are MNHEY and SVGAGI. CDR3 in amino acids: CASSYAAGNTEAFF. The CDR3 DNA reads TGTGCCAGCAGTTACGCGGCGGGGAACACTGAAGCTTTCTTT.

The V call is TRBV19, the J call TRBJ1-1; no firm D call. Germline V lookup: CDR1 LNHDA, CDR2 SQIVND (reference sequence). Trimming took off 4 bases at V and 3 bases at J, with 9 bases between the two ends. The CDR3 runs 13 residues. The CDR3 is CASSSTRHTEAFF. The CDR3 DNA reads TGTGCCAGTAGTAGCACACGGCACACTGAAGCTTTCTTT.

The genes are TRBV5-1 and TRBJ1-1; perhaps TRBD1 as D (6 bases). Germline V CDR1 and CDR2: SGHRS, YFSETQ. Trimming took off 1 base at V and 3 bases at J, with 19 bases between the two ends. The CDR3 covers 17 residues. CDR3: CASSLRRGSLFDTEAFF. CDR3 nucleotides: TGCGCCAGCAGCTTGAGGAGGGGGTCCCTCTTCGACACTGAAGCTTTCTTT.

Remarks on this clone: Germline and junction disagree at one end, which may indicate a read error. The chain has TRBV7-2 and TRBJ2-7; 11 nucleotides match TRBD2. Germline V gives CDR1 SGHTA, CDR2 FQGNSA. CDR3 length equals 14 residues. Here the CDR3 DNA reads TGTGTCAGCAGCTCGACTAGCGGGGACTACGAGCAGTACTTC. Protein sequence: CVSSSTSGDYEQYF. Filled out from reference TRBV7-2 and TRBJ2-7, the complete variable domain reads GAGVSQSPSNKVTEKGKDVELRCDPISGHTALYWYRQSLGQGLEFLIYFQGNSAPDKSGLPSDRFSAERTGGSVSTLTIQRTQQEDSAVYLCVSSSTSGDYEQYFGPGTRLTVT.

V usage is TRBV11-1 and J usage is TRBJ2-7, with unresolved D. V lost 1 base and J 5 bases, leaving 15 bases between the germline ends. Germline V gives CDR1 SGHAT, CDR2 FQDESV (reference sequence). The length of the CDR3 is 15 residues. CDR3 bases: TGTGCCAGCAGCTTAGGTCGACCTCTCAACGACGAGCAGTACTTC. This gives the protein CASSLGRPLNDEQYF.

The rearrangement links TRBV15 to TRBJ2-2; D assignment may be TRBD1 or TRBD2 (5 bases each). The V gene's germline CDR1 is LNHNV and CDR2 YYDKDF (reference sequence). The ends were cut back, 3 bases at V and 3 bases at J, with 17 bases in the middle. The CDR3 is 17 residues long. The CDR3 DNA sequence: TGTGCCACCAGCAGGGGACGGGGCAGTTACTACACCGGGGAGCTGTTTTTT. Its translation: CATSRGRGSYYTGELFF.

This clone was detected once. The chain links TRBV11-2 to TRBJ2-3, with D hard to call. This CDR3 region has 14 residues. Germline V gene data show CDR1 as SGHAT and CDR2 as FQNNGV. Trimming took 5 bases from V and 2 from J, leaving 11 bases between them. The CDR3 region is CASSVRPTTDTQYF. CDR3 nucleotides: TGTGCCAGCAGCGTAAGGCCCACCACAGATACGCAGTATTTT.

The chain combines TRBV13 with TRBJ2-1, with D unresolved. V lost 5 bases and J 4 bases, leaving 12 bases between the germline ends. This CDR3 has 14 amino acids. From germline, CDR1 is PRHDT and CDR2 FYEKMQ (reference sequence). The CDR3 reads CASSKIDGYNEQFF. For the CDR3, the DNA is TGTGCCAGCAGCAAGATCGACGGATACAATGAGCAGTTCTTC. Together with reference TRBV13 and TRBJ2-1, the CDR3 gives the full variable domain: AAGVIQSPRHLIKEKRETATLKCYPIPRHDTVYWYQQGPGQDPQFLISFYEKMQSDKGSIPDRFSAQQFSDYHSELNMSSLELGDSALYFCASSKIDGYNEQFFGPGTRLTVL.

The chain joins TRBV20-1 to TRBJ2-5, with D hard to call. The CDR3 covers 11 residues. Germline values: CDR1 DFQATT, CDR2 SNEGSKA (reference sequence). The V gene lost 7 bases and the J gene lost 1 base, with 7 bases spanning the gap. CDR3 sequence (DNA): TGCAGTGTCCCCAGCCAAGAGACCCAGTACTTC. Its translation: CSVPSQETQYF.

Turning to this clone: A far larger clone is one nucleotide away, so this likely arose from a read error. The chain joins TRBV25-1 to TRBJ2-7; D is perhaps TRBD1 (6 bases). The V end was cut by 3 bases, the J end by 0 bases, with 15 bases between. This CDR3 spans 16 amino acids. Germline V gene data show CDR1 as MGHDK and CDR2 as SYGVNS. The CDR3: CASSDSLDRSSYEQYF. CDR3 bases: TGTGCCAGCAGTGATTCACTCGACAGGAGCTCCTACGAGCAGTACTTC.

V is TRBV7-3 and J is TRBJ2-5, with D maybe TRBD2 (6 bases). V was cut by 2 bases and J by 0 bases, with 10 bases left in between. CDR3 length: 15 residues. The germline gives CDR1 SGHTA, CDR2 FQGTGA. The CDR3 DNA sequence: TGTGCCAGCAGCTTATCCGGCGGGAACCAAGAGACCCAGTACTTC. It encodes CASSLSGGNQETQYF.

The V call is TRBV11-3, the J call TRBJ1-1; 7 bases map to TRBD1. CDR1 and CDR2 (germline): SGHNT, YENEEA. The ends lost 3 bases at V and 11 bases at J; junction bases unmatched: 6. CDR3 length: 12 amino acids. The DNA of the CDR3 is TGTGCCAGCAGCTTCGCGGGACAGCGGGCTTTCTTT. Translated, it gives CASSFAGQRAFF.